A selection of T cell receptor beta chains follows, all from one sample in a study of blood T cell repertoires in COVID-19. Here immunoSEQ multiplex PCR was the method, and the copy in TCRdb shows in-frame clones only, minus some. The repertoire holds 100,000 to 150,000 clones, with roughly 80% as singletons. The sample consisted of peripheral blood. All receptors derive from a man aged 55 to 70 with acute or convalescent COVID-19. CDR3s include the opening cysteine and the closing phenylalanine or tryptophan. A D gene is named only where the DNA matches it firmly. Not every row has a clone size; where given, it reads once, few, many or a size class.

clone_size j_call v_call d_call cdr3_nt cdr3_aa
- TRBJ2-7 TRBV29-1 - TGCAGCGTCCCCGGGGCGGGAGAGCAGTACTTC CSVPGAGEQYF
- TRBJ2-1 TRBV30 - TGTGCCTGGAGTCTCGACTTGCGGATCAATGAGCAGTTCTTC CAWSLDLRINEQFF
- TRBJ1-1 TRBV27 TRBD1 TGTGCCAGCAGTGCGACAGGGAGGAACACTGAAGCTTTCTTT CASSATGRNTEAFF
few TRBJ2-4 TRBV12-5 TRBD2 TGTGCTAGTGGATCAGGCGGGGGGAACATTCAGTACTTC CASGSGGGNIQYF
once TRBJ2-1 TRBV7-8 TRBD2 TGTGCCAGCAGCCCGGGGGGACCCCGGGATGAGCAGTTCTTC CASSPGGPRDEQFF
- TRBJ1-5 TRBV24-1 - TGTGCCACCAGCAAGGGGGACCAGCCCCAGCATTTT CATSKGDQPQHF
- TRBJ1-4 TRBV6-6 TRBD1 TGTGCCAGCAGAACGGGACAGATCAATGAAAAACTGTTTTTT CASRTGQINEKLFF
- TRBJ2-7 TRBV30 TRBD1 TGTGCCGTATCCTCGGGACAGGGGTATTACGAGCAGTACTTC CAVSSGQGYYEQYF
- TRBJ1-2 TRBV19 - TGTGCCAGTAGTGATTCTGCGGCCCGGGGGGGAAACTATGGCTACACCTTC CASSDSAARGGNYGYTF
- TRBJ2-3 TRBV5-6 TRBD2 TGTGCCAGCAGCTTCTCCGGGGGGAGCACAGATACGCAGTATTTT CASSFSGGSTDTQYF
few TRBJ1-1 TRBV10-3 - TGTGCCATCAGTGAGTCGATCGGTGGCACTGAAGCTTTCTTT CAISESIGGTEAFF
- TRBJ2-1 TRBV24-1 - TGTGCCACCAGTGATTCTCTCACAGGGTCGGGCTCCTACAATGAGCAGTTCTTC CATSDSLTGSGSYNEQFF
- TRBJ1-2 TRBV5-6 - TGTGCCAGCAGCTTATATGCAGGTTACTATGGCTACACCTTC CASSLYAGYYGYTF
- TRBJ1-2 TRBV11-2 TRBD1 TGTGCCAGCAGCTTAGGCTCGACAGGGCGTCATGGCTACACCTTC CASSLGSTGRHGYTF
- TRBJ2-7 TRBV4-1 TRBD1 TGCGCCAGCAGCCGAATACAGGGGGTCCCCTACGAGCAGTACTTC CASSRIQGVPYEQYF
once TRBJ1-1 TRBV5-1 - TGCGCCAGCAGGTGGGAGAGCGGCCTTGAAGCTTTCTTT CASRWESGLEAFF
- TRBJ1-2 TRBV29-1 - TGCAGCGTTGAAAGTCGAAGCGTCAACTATGGCTACACCTTC CSVESRSVNYGYTF
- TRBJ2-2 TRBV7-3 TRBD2 TGTGCCAGCAGCTTAGGGACTAGCGGGAGGGTTTCGAACACCGGGGAGCTGTTTTTT CASSLGTSGRVSNTGELFF
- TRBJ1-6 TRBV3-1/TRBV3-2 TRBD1 TGTGCCAGCAGCCAGGCCTGGCGAACAGGGGGCAGAGCCCTCCACTTT CASSQAWRTGGRALHF
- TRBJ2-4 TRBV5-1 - TGCGCCAGCAAACCACCAGGACTGCTAGCCAAAAACATTCAGTACTTC CASKPPGLLAKNIQYF
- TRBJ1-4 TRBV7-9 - TGTGCCAGCAGCTCGGGGTCAAGTAATGAAAAACTGTTTTTT CASSSGSSNEKLFF
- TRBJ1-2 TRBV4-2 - TGTGCCAGCAGCCAAGATCGAAACGGGGGGCGAAGCTATGGCTACACCTTC CASSQDRNGGRSYGYTF
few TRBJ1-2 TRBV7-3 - TGTGCCAGCAGCCCAGGCGGCCAGGGTATAGGCTACACCTTC CASSPGGQGIGYTF
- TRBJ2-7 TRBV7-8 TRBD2 TGTGCCAGCAGCTTAAGGGCGGGGGGCGGATACGAGCAGTACTTC CASSLRAGGGYEQYF
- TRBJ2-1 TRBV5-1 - TGCGCCAGCAGGTTCCAGGGTGAATCTTACAATGAGCAGTTCTTC CASRFQGESYNEQFF
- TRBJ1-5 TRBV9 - TGTGCCAGCAGCCGCACAGGGTACAATCAGCCCCAGCATTTT CASSRTGYNQPQHF
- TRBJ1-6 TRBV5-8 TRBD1 TGTGCCAGCAGCCTCCGGGACAGGAATAATTCACCCCTCCACTTT CASSLRDRNNSPLHF
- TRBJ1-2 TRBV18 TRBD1 TGTGCCAGCTCACGGAGCAGGGGGGAAGGTTATGGCTACACCTTC CASSRSRGEGYGYTF
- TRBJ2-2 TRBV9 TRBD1 TGTGCCAGCAGCGTCGGGGGTGGCAGGGGGCCCGGGGAGCTGTTTTTT CASSVGGGRGPGELFF
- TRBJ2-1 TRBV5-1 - TGCGCCAGCAGCTTGATCGACGGGTTCAATGAGCAGTTCTTC CASSLIDGFNEQFF
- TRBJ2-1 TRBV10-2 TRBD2 TGCGCCAGCAGACTAGCGGGGACACTTGAGCAGTTCTTC CASRLAGTLEQFF
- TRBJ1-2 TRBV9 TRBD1 TGTGCCAGCAGCCTTACAGGGGACTTCTCTGGCTACACCTTC CASSLTGDFSGYTF
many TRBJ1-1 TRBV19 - TGTGCCAGTAGGTCGTGGACAGACACTGAAGCTTTCTTT CASRSWTDTEAFF
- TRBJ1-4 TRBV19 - TGTGCCAGTAGTAACGACAGATCCGAAAAACTGTTTTTT CASSNDRSEKLFF
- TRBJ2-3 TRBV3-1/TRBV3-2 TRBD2 TGTGCCAGCAGCTCCCGGTCGTCGCTAGCGGGGCTCCGGTACACAGATACGCAGTATTTT CASSSRSSLAGLRYTDTQYF
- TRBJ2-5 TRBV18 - TGTGCCAGCTCACCGCCCCAGCGGCAGCAAGAGACCCAGTACTTC CASSPPQRQQETQYF
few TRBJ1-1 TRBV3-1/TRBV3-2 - TGTGCCAGCAGCCAGGTGGAGGTTAAGACTGAAGCTTTCTTT CASSQVEVKTEAFF
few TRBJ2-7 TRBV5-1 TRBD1 TGCGCCAGCAGCTTGGCCGCAACAGGGGGAAACGACGAGCAGTACTTC CASSLAATGGNDEQYF
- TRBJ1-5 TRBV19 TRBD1 TGTGCCAGTAATATACAGGGGGCAAGCAATCAGCCCCAGCATTTT CASNIQGASNQPQHF
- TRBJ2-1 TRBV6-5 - TGTGCCAGCAGCACCGCGGGGTACGAGCAGTTCTTC CASSTAGYEQFF
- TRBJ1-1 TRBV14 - TGTGCCAGCAGCCAAGACTGGGGACAAACGAACACTGAAGCTTTCTTT CASSQDWGQTNTEAFF
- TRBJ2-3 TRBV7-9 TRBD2 TGTGCCAGCAGCTTAGACGGGGGGGGCACAGATACGCAGTATTTT CASSLDGGGTDTQYF
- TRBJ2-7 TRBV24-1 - TGTGCCACCAGTGATAAGTGGGACAAGGGCGAGCAGTACTTC CATSDKWDKGEQYF
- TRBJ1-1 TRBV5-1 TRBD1 TGCGCCAGCAGCTGGGACAGAATGAACACTGAAGCTTTCTTT CASSWDRMNTEAFF
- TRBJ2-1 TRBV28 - TGTGCCAGCAGTCTCCCCACAGGGTACAATGAGCAGTTCTTC CASSLPTGYNEQFF
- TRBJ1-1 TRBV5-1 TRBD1 TGCGCCAGCAGCTCGGAGGGGGCTGCCAGCACTGAAGCTTTCTTT CASSSEGAASTEAFF
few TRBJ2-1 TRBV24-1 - TGTGCCACCAGTGAACAGTTCTCCTACAATGAGCAGTTCTTC CATSEQFSYNEQFF
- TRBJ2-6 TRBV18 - TGTGCCAGCTCCCAGGGGAGCCCCAGCTCTGGGGCCAACGTCCTGACTTTC CASSQGSPSSGANVLTF
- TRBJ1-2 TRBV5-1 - TGCGCCAGCAGCCCAGGGGAGTATGGCTACACCTTC CASSPGEYGYTF
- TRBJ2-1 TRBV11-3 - TGTGCCAGCACAAAGCGGTTCAGCTCCTACAATGAGCAGTTCTTC CASTKRFSSYNEQFF